The T cell receptor beta chain described here comes from a study of siplizumab effects on memory and regulatory T cells. Study-wide results and limits: Versus over 25% in controls, the mappable alloreactive CD4+ clones averaged around 65% Treg-derived with siplizumab. The authors mapped only a minor fraction of alloreactive clones to unstimulated subsets. With siplizumab, cumulative frequency of CD4+ memory-derived alloreactive sequences dropped significantly.

With regard to this clone: Its antigen is still unknown.

Sequencing was performed with immunoSEQ multiplex PCR; in TCRdb, only in-frame clones are kept and a portion is missing. The data contain about 100,000 clones, more than 85% of them singletons. Germline V gives CDR1 MDHEN, CDR2 SYDVKM. There are 15 residues in the CDR3. The V end lost 6 bases, the J end lost 2 bases, and 13 bases lay between the germline ends. This receptor was identified in a human donor in good health. Some clones in this sample may be carry-over from other donors' samples. The sequencing sample was made of CD4+ T cells sorted from blood. The chain couples TRBV28 to TRBJ2-2; D might be TRBD1 (6 bases). The CDR3 loop is CASRTGQPNTGELFF. The CDR3 nucleotides read TGTGCCAGCAGGACTGGACAGCCCAACACCGGGGAGCTGTTTTTT.